Below, one T cell receptor beta chain is given with its context. The data were taken from a study of glioma-infiltrating T cells. Using RNA template, CDR3s of TCR alpha and beta were amplified with iRepertoire arm-PCR. Each CDR3 protein gets one entry after TCRdb re-called the multiplex PCR reads with MiXCR. The table shows around 93,000 distinct CDR3 sequences, with around 42% occurring only once. Trimming shortened V by 8 bases and J by 6 bases, and 20 bases separated the two germline ends. From germline, CDR1 is MNHEY and CDR2 SVGEGT. This CDR3 has 14 residues. The genes are TRBV6-2 or TRBV6-3 and TRBJ2-7, with D perhaps TRBD2 (6 bases). This clonotype was sampled from a human donor with low-grade glioma or glioblastoma, undergoing nonglioma brain surgery, or in good health (not recorded which). Source material: glioma tissue, nonneoplastic brain tissue, or PBMCs (not recorded which). This chain's CDR3 is CASGLSGLYCEQYF. As DNA, the CDR3 is TGTGCCAGCGGCTTATCCGGACTATACTGCGAGCAGTACTTC.